The source of this T cell receptor beta chain is a study of T cells in narcolepsy (dated by TCRdb to the late 2010s). Describing the broader study: Patients with narcolepsy type 1 or type 2 (NT1, NT2) were enrolled in the study together with healthy control donors. To look for autoreactive T cells in narcolepsy patients that target self-antigens of hypocretin neurons (hypocretin, TRIB2), the study used TCR Vbeta sequencing to follow clonotypes in blood and CSF. What the work shows at the level of the full study, not this receptor alone: No sequences matching autoreactive T cell clones were contained in some blood memory CD4+ repertoires from patients and controls. Plots that compared CSF and blood CD4+ T cell clonotypes from the same patient highlighted HCRT-specific and TRIB2-specific autoreactive clonotypes. Patients and controls had comparable numbers of sequenced blood memory CD4+ clonotypes, averaging about 39,494 and 33,354, respectively. According to the report, autoreactive clonotypes were detected serially in the blood of the same patients and of different patients, but not in healthy controls.

Receptor libraries were prepared by the immunoSEQ multiplex PCR assay. TCRdb obtained this table from immuneACCESS and retained in-frame rearrangements with V and J assigned. These tables miss some clones; where compared with another copy, unresolved V genes account for less than half of the shortfall, and the remainder is unexplained. The sample data list about 25,000 clones, and approximately 80% of these were observed just once. Together, the top ten hold 0.71% of the sample. Memory CD4+ T cells were sorted ex vivo from peripheral blood of narcolepsy patients and healthy controls for TCR Vbeta sequencing. Comment on this clone: Its antigen is still unknown. No base qualities exist here, and no much larger clone lies one base off it.

CDR1 and CDR2, per the germline V gene (reference sequence), are SGHNT and YYREEE. The CDR3 runs 14 amino acids, cysteine and phenylalanine included. Only CDR3 DNA remains: 42 bases, in frame from the first base. At the junction V is shortened by 3 bases and J by 4 bases; bases outside the gene matches: 5. Sequencing was carried out using CD45RA- memory CD4+ T cells from PBMCs. This specimen's cell subset or site label, per the study, means: memory T cells sorted ex vivo from peripheral blood. The receptor was isolated from a human donor with narcolepsy. The V gene is TRBV5-4 and the J gene is TRBJ1-2, with 8 bases matching TRBD1. The CDR3 loop reads CASSSKDRAYGYTF. DNA sequence: TGTGCCAGCAGCTCTAAGGACAGGGCCTATGGCTACACCTTC.